These 18 T cell receptor beta chains originate from one sample sequenced in a study of blood T cell repertoires in COVID-19. TCRdb keeps only in-frame clones here, not all; method: immunoSEQ multiplex PCR. The data hold 200,000 to 250,000 clones, with 80% observed a single time. Specimen: PBMCs or T cells enriched from blood (not recorded which). All receptors come from a man aged 25-45 years with acute COVID-19.

This clone has just one count. Additional DNA sequences in this sample encode the identical CDR3. The rearrangement uses TRBV3-1 (or the pseudogene TRBV3-2) and TRBJ2-5; 7 positions agree with TRBD2. The CDR3 extends over 13 amino acids. Unmatched junction bases numbered 2, after V lost 4 bases and J lost 3 bases. Germline CDR1 LGHDT, CDR2 YNNKEL (reference sequence). CDR3 amino acids: CASSRGGKETQYF. CDR3 coding DNA: TGTGCCAGCAGCCGCGGGGGAAAAGAGACCCAGTACTTC.

The gene calls are TRBV6-8 and TRBJ2-7; 8 nucleotides agree with TRBD2. This CDR3 has 15 residues. CDR1 is MNHGY and CDR2 is SAAAGT in the germline V gene. V lost 5 bases, J lost 6 bases, and 12 bases stayed unmatched. In DNA form, the CDR3 reads TGTGCCAGCAGTCCGACTAGCGACCCGACGAGCGAGCAGTACTTC. Its translation: CASSPTSDPTSEQYF.

In its sample, this clone was seen a few times. This chain links TRBV9 with TRBJ1-1, with 9 bases that match TRBD1. Per the germline V gene, CDR1 is SGDLS and CDR2 is YYNGEE. V shed 4 bases and J 6 bases; nucleotides not matched to a gene: 4. The CDR3 is 13 amino acids. In nucleotides, the CDR3 is TGTGCCAGCAGCCGACAGGGGGGGGCTGAAGCTTTCTTT. Its translation: CASSRQGGAEAFF.

This rearrangement joins TRBV7-2 to TRBJ2-7, with 7 positions matching TRBD1. V was clipped by 2 bases and J by 0 bases; unmatched bases: 4. CDR1 is SGHTA and CDR2 is FQGNSA in the germline V gene. The CDR3 runs to 15 residues. CDR3 DNA: TGTGCCAGCAGCTTATCGACAGGGACCTCCTACGAGCAGTACTTC. Translating gives CASSLSTGTSYEQYF.

The chain combines TRBV28 with TRBJ1-6; possible D gene TRBD1, 6 bases. V shed 5 bases and J shed 12 bases, with 11 bases lying between them. The CDR3 consists of 12 residues. Germline V gene lookup returns CDR1 MDHEN and CDR2 SYDVKM. The CDR3 spells CASSRQVLPLHF. CDR3 bases: TGTGCCAGCAGTCGACAGGTTTTACCCCTCCACTTT.

This clone was seen a handful of times. V usage is TRBV27 and J usage is TRBJ2-7, with a tentative D call TRBD1 (6 bases). V was cut by 1 base and J by 4 bases, with 11 bases left in between. The CDR3 spans 14 residues. Germline CDR1 reads MNHEY; CDR2 reads SMNVEV (reference sequence). In DNA, the CDR3 is TGTGCCAGCAGTTTATGGGACAACAAGTACGAGCAGTACTTC. It codes for CASSLWDNKYEQYF.

The chain links TRBV4-1 to TRBJ1-2; 7 bases are a match to TRBD1. Trimming cost V 4 bases and J 8 bases; bases outside gene matches: 13. The CDR3 runs to 15 residues. Germline V gene lookup returns CDR1 MGHRA and CDR2 YSYEKL. This CDR3 reads CASSLEGGARPGYTF. The CDR3 DNA is TGCGCCAGCAGCCTTGAAGGGGGCGCCCGCCCCGGCTACACCTTC.

The V and J genes are TRBV4-1 and TRBJ1-5; D call uncertain. The ends were cut back, 2 bases at V and 1 base at J, with 9 bases in the middle. The CDR3 sequence is 15 residues long. The germline gives CDR1 MGHRA, CDR2 YSYEKL. In nucleotides, the CDR3 is TGCGCCAGCAGCCAATTAATCCCGAGCAATCAGCCCCAGCATTTT. This encodes CASSQLIPSNQPQHF.

This chain joins TRBV24-1 and TRBJ1-5; TRBD1 might be the D (5 bases). This CDR3 has 13 residues. V lost 5 bases and J 4 bases, leaving 8 bases between the germline ends. Germline CDR1 and CDR2: KGHDR and SFDVKD. The CDR3 is CATSGSGNQPQHF. For the CDR3, the DNA is TGTGCCACCAGTGGGTCAGGGAATCAGCCCCAGCATTTT.

This clone was seen a handful of times. The chain uses TRBV7-9 and TRBJ1-5; D is possibly TRBD1 (5 bases). Germline V lookup: CDR1 SEHNR, CDR2 FQNEAQ (reference sequence). V was cut by 1 base and J by 7 bases, with 11 bases left in between. The CDR3 sequence is 14 residues long. CDR3 sequence reads: CASSLGGAPQPQHF. The CDR3 DNA is TGTGCCAGCAGCTTAGGGGGCGCCCCGCAGCCCCAGCATTTT.

The chain links TRBV28 to TRBJ1-3; D remains ambiguous. This CDR3 has 16 residues. V was pared by 6 bases and J by 0 bases, with 15 bases between. CDR1 and CDR2 (germline): MDHEN, SYDVKM. The CDR3 spells CASSNLQGSSGNTIYF. Here the CDR3 DNA reads TGTGCCAGCAGCAACCTCCAAGGGAGCTCTGGAAACACCATATATTTT.

This clone showed up many times. This chain uses TRBV9 with TRBJ2-3, with D possibly matching TRBD1 (6 bases). The CDR3 covers 12 residues. Deletions cut 0 bases from V and 9 bases from J, with 8 bases between. Germline V gene sequence: CDR1 SGDLS, CDR2 YYNGEE. In DNA form, the CDR3 reads TGTGCCAGCAGCGTAGATCAGGGGACGCAGTATTTT. Translated, it gives CASSVDQGTQYF.

This chain links TRBV18 with TRBJ2-7, with 9 bases that match TRBD1. This CDR3 is built from 16 residues. V lost 0 bases and J lost 5; bases outside the gene matches: 8. Germline loops: CDR1 KGHSH, CDR2 LQKENI. The DNA for the CDR3 is TGTGCCAGCTCACCACCGAGAGGACAGGGGCCCCACGAGCAGTACTTC. It yields the protein CASSPPRGQGPHEQYF.

V is TRBV28 and J is TRBJ1-1; 8 nucleotides agree with TRBD1. The CDR3 has 16 residues. Per the germline V gene, CDR1 is MDHEN and CDR2 is SYDVKM. Trimming at V came to 5 bases and at J to 0 bases, leaving 8 bases not matched to a gene. CDR3 residues: CASSLNRGSLNTEAFF. The CDR3 DNA reads TGTGCCAGCAGTCTCAACAGGGGGTCGCTGAACACTGAAGCTTTCTTT.

The chain combines TRBV6-1 with TRBJ2-1, with TRBD2 as a possible D gene (7 bases). CDR1 is MNHNS and CDR2 is SASEGT in the germline V gene. The CDR3 length is 16 residues. Between the trimmed V and J ends, which lost 4 bases and 6 bases, there was a span of 19 bases. Here the CDR3 DNA reads TGTGCCAGCAGTGGCCTCCTAGGGGGGGCGGGCAATGAGCAGTTCTTC. Translation gives CASSGLLGGAGNEQFF.

In this sample, this clone turned up once. The V and J genes are TRBV5-1 and TRBJ1-2, with 7 bases identical to TRBD1. The CDR3 has 15 amino acids. CDR1 and CDR2 from the germline V gene are SGHRS and YFSETQ. Losses at the gene ends were 5 bases for V and 6 bases for J; bases not matched to a gene: 13. The CDR3 here is CASRWTGLRFDGYTF. The CDR3 DNA follows: TGCGCCAGCAGATGGACAGGTCTTAGGTTTGATGGCTACACCTTC.

The count of this clone is one. Distinct nucleotide sequences in the sample also encode this CDR3. The rearrangement links TRBV5-4 to TRBJ1-2; 7 bases fit TRBD1. The CDR3 is made up of 14 amino acids. V lost 0 bases and J lost 1; bases outside the gene matches: 0. Germline V gives CDR1 SGHNT, CDR2 YYREEE (reference sequence). CDR3: CASSLGQGNYGYTF. The CDR3 DNA sequence: TGTGCCAGCAGCTTGGGACAGGGTAACTATGGCTACACCTTC.

V and J are TRBV3-1 (or the pseudogene TRBV3-2) and TRBJ2-3, with 7 bases that match TRBD1. After removal of 5 bases from V and 2 bases from J, the junction contained 4 bases not matched to a gene. This CDR3 has 14 amino acids. Germline V gene sequence: CDR1 LGHDT, CDR2 YNNKEL (reference sequence). CDR3 DNA sequence: TGTGCCAGCAGCTTGACAGGGATCACAGATACGCAGTATTTT. Translation: CASSLTGITDTQYF.